This T cell receptor (beta chain) was captured in a study of cytomegalovirus exposure and HLA in healthy donors. Notes on the study in general: Researchers reported from a later analysis that most CMV-associated TCR beta chains appeared HLA-restricted.

Concerning this clone: Antigen unknown.

CDR1 LNHNV and CDR2 YYDKDF come from the germline V gene (reference sequence). This CDR3 comprises 21 residues. With 0 bases clipped from V and 0 bases from J, the junction kept 9 bases outside the gene matches. Amplification used 60 Vbeta primers and 13 Jbeta primers. Sequencing was performed with immunoSEQ multiplex PCR; in TCRdb, only in-frame clones are kept and a portion is missing. The sample contains about 200,000 clones, more than 60% of which appear only once. The sample consisted of PBMCs. This clonotype was obtained from a man in his forties in good health and CMV-seronegative. J is TRBJ2-6 and V is TRBV15, with 12 nucleotides matching TRBD2. As DNA, the CDR3 is TGTGCCACCAGCAGAGATCCCCGTACTAGCGGGGGGTTCTCTGGGGCCAACGTCCTGACTTTC. Translation gives CATSRDPRTSGGFSGANVLTF.